This TCR beta chain was sequenced during a study of blood T cell repertoires in COVID-19 (dated by TCRdb to between 2020 and 2021). The study in broad terms: Collaborator samples came from the United States, Italy and Spain and covered acute and convalescent phases of COVID-19. Where available, HLA class I and class II types were obtained from metadata supplied by the sample provider rather than from assay-based typing. The repertoires were released in a freely available public database intended as a resource for research on the immune response to SARS-CoV-2. The material from the prospective study consisted of cDNA or gDNA derived from T cells, B-cell-depleted T cells, or PBMCs. Nearly every sample came with metadata listing a de-identified subject ID, COVID-19 status, age in years and sex. The dataset comprised deeply sampled blood TCRbeta repertoires from subjects exposed to, actively infected with, or recovered from COVID-19. Samples were obtained from the ongoing ImmuneRACE study (first 160 participants) and from 1,200 or so subjects provided by 6 global collaborators.

TCRbeta CDR3 regions were amplified from genomic DNA using the immunoSEQ Assay, a bias-controlled multiplex PCR. The study's own analysis went as follows. The number of nucleated cells in each sample was estimated by amplification of reference gene primers within the assay. Sequence reads were collapsed and filtered to measure the absolute abundance of every unique TCRbeta CDR3 rearrangement. For each sample, productive Simpson clonality was calculated by taking the square root of Simpson's diversity index across productive rearrangements. TCRdb stores this immuneACCESS table with in-frame sequences only. Part of the clones is absent; in the studies checked, under half of the shortfall reflects unresolved V genes, and no reason is known for the rest. Clone size and V and J calls were adopted from that table, with D and trimming inferred from the DNA. The sample table lists some 90,000 clones, 80% of them with a count of one. About 20% of the sample rests with the top ten.

Broader findings and caveats from the paper: Clinical and demographic metadata were provided uncurated, with the amount varying by source and participant.

The CDR3 measures 13 amino acids from cysteine to phenylalanine. Of the read, only the CDR3 DNA is kept; its 39 bases are in frame from base 1. Reading the germline V gene (reference sequence) gives CDR1 LNHDA and CDR2 SQIVND. V was cut back by 6 bases and J by 7 bases, leaving a gap of 16 bases between them. Collaborating institutions collected whole blood in K2EDTA tubes following their own protocols. For TCRbeta analysis, collaborators shipped samples in one of three forms: frozen whole blood, isolated PBMCs, or DNA extracted from either of those sample types. Note on this clone: Which antigen it targets is not known. Within one base of it there is no much larger clone, and no base qualities were kept.

The V gene is TRBV19 and the J gene is TRBJ2-7, with TRBD1 tentatively as D gene (5 bases match). The TCR was taken from a human donor in a cohort sampled during active COVID-19. Sequencing was carried out using peripheral blood. The encoded CDR3 is CASRGSSPGEQYF. Here is the DNA: TGTGCCAGTAGGGGTAGCTCTCCAGGGGAGCAGTACTTC.